These T cell receptor beta chains were read from a single sample in a study of neurological immune-mediated disorders. TCRdb analysed the 5' RACE reads with MiXCR anew, one entry per CDR3 protein. The sample lists 30,000 to 40,000 distinct CDR3 sequences; 3.5% to 4% were seen once. Material: PBMCs. The receptors come from a man aged 30 to 45 with multiple sclerosis. Both conserved end residues are part of each CDR3. D genes are given only for firm matches. Clone size is given for some rows only: seen once, a few or many times, or a class if the clone is expanded.

V	J	D	size	CDR3	DNA
TRBV5-1	TRBJ2-5	.	many	CASSSTPGAGETQYF	TGCGCCAGCAGCTCTACCCCCGGGGCGGGAGAGACCCAGTACTTC
TRBV27	TRBJ2-1	.	few	CASGGLVGNNEQFF	TGTGCCAGCGGCGGGCTTGTGGGGAACAATGAGCAGTTCTTC
TRBV7-7	TRBJ2-3	TRBD2	many	CASSLSGSRTDTQYF	TGTGCTAGCAGCTTAAGCGGGAGCCGCACAGATACGCAGTATTTT
TRBV7-8	TRBJ2-7	.	many	CASSLARVGYEQYF	TGTGCCAGCAGCTTAGCGAGGGTGGGCTACGAGCAGTACTTC
TRBV20-1	TRBJ2-5	.	many	CSARSTGAQETQYF	TGCAGTGCTAGAAGCACGGGGGCTCAAGAGACCCAGTACTTC
TRBV20-1	TRBJ1-1	TRBD1	many	CSARRRTGRNTEAFF	TGCAGTGCTAGACGACGGACAGGAAGGAACACTGAAGCTTTCTTT
TRBV10-1	TRBJ2-3	.	many	CASSEGNPTDTQYF	TGCGCCAGCAGTGAGGGAAACCCCACAGATACGCAGTATTTT
TRBV27	TRBJ2-7	.	many	CASSLSSTYEQYF	TGTGCCAGCAGTCTCTCCTCCACCTACGAGCAGTACTTC
TRBV9	TRBJ1-4	.	many	CASSVRGDDEKLFF	TGTGCCAGCAGCGTGAGGGGAGATGACGAAAAACTGTTTTTT
TRBV5-1	TRBJ2-3	TRBD2	many	CASSVELAGVGSDTQYF	TGCGCCAGCAGCGTAGAACTAGCGGGGGTAGGATCCGATACGCAGTATTTT
TRBV29-1	TRBJ2-3	TRBD2	many	CSVSNLAGGNTDTQYF	TGCAGCGTCTCAAATCTAGCGGGGGGCAACACAGATACGCAGTATTTT
TRBV20-1	TRBJ1-2	.	few	CSARERTTRGYTF	TGCAGTGCTAGAGAGAGGACAACCCGCGGCTACACCTTC
TRBV6-5	TRBJ2-4	.	many	CASTDLTKNIQYF	TGTGCCAGCACCGACCTAACCAAAAACATTCAGTACTTC
TRBV7-8	TRBJ1-6	.	many	CASSLALQGLNSPLHF	TGTGCCAGCAGCTTAGCGCTCCAGGGTTTGAATTCACCCCTCCACTTT
TRBV20-1	TRBJ1-1	TRBD1	many	CSAPAGGGTEAFF	TGCAGTGCCCCGGCAGGGGGGGGCACTGAAGCTTTCTTT
TRBV6-2/TRBV6-3	TRBJ1-2	.	many	CASSYGVNYGYTF	TGTGCCAGCAGTTACGGGGTCAACTATGGCTACACCTTC
TRBV7-3	TRBJ2-2	.	many	CASSSKNTGELFF	TGTGCCAGCAGCTCCAAGAACACCGGGGAGCTGTTTTTT
TRBV30	TRBJ2-7	.	many	CAWSRDNYEQYF	TGTGCCTGGAGCAGGGACAACTACGAGCAGTACTTC
TRBV20-1	TRBJ1-2	TRBD1	many	CSARLLQGHYGYTF	TGCAGTGCTAGACTTCTACAGGGGCACTATGGCTACACCTTC
TRBV11-3	TRBJ2-1	.	many	CASSRGSGTAEQFF	TGTGCCAGCAGCCGAGGTTCCGGGACCGCTGAGCAGTTCTTC
TRBV12-3/TRBV12-4	TRBJ2-5	.	many	CASASDSQETQYF	TGTGCCAGCGCGTCGGACAGCCAAGAGACCCAGTACTTC
TRBV6-6	TRBJ2-1	.	.	CASNRTYNEQFF	TGTGCCAGCAATCGAACCTACAATGAGCAGTTCTTC
TRBV20-1	TRBJ2-3	TRBD2	.	CSASPGASGGADTQYF	TGCAGTGCTAGCCCAGGGGCTAGCGGGGGGGCAGATACGCAGTATTTT
TRBV7-6	TRBJ2-7	.	many	CASSLFRGAEQYF	TGTGCCAGCAGCTTATTCAGGGGGGCCGAGCAGTACTTC
TRBV10-3	TRBJ1-1	.	many	CAISGGLSGQKNTEAFF	TGTGCCATCAGTGGGGGACTCTCGGGACAAAAGAACACTGAAGCTTTCTTT
TRBV7-3	TRBJ1-1	.	few	CASSLYMNTEAFF	TGTGCCAGCAGCTTATACATGAACACTGAAGCTTTCTTT
TRBV29-1	TRBJ1-1	.	many	CSAYAGQSNTEAFF	TGCAGCGCCTATGCGGGTCAGTCGAACACTGAAGCTTTCTTT
TRBV27	TRBJ1-1	.	many	CASNVAYGRGTEAFF	TGTGCCAGCAACGTTGCTTACGGGCGAGGCACTGAAGCTTTCTTT
TRBV29-1	TRBJ1-2	TRBD1	many	CSVEGGPDRTYF	TGCAGCGTTGAAGGGGGACCGGACAGGACCTACTTC
TRBV9	TRBJ1-1	.	few	CASSVPENTEAFF	TGTGCCAGCAGCGTGCCTGAGAACACTGAAGCTTTCTTT
TRBV24-1	TRBJ1-2	TRBD1	many	CATSGYDRGQGYGYTF	TGTGCCACCAGTGGATACGACAGAGGACAGGGGTATGGCTACACCTTC
TRBV29-1	TRBJ2-5	.	many	CSVAQGVETQYF	TGCAGCGTTGCCCAGGGAGTAGAGACCCAGTACTTC
TRBV20-1	TRBJ2-7	TRBD2	many	CSARPTGGSFYEQYF	TGCAGTGCTAGACCTACGGGGGGGTCGTTCTACGAGCAGTACTTC
TRBV6-2/TRBV6-3	TRBJ2-7	.	many	CASNPTTHYEQYF	TGTGCCAGCAACCCCACAACCCACTACGAGCAGTACTTC
TRBV7-6	TRBJ2-2	.	many	CASSLVGSYTGELFF	TGTGCCAGCAGCTTAGTCGGCAGTTACACCGGGGAGCTGTTTTTT
TRBV27	TRBJ1-2	TRBD1	many	CASRYRGPNYGYTF	TGTGCCAGCCGCTACAGGGGGCCTAACTATGGCTACACCTTC
TRBV6-5	TRBJ1-1	.	many	CASSYSMRDTEAFF	TGTGCCAGCAGTTACTCGATGCGTGACACTGAAGCTTTCTTT
TRBV6-5	TRBJ2-7	.	few	CASRPAASYEQYF	TGTGCCAGCAGACCTGCGGCGTCCTACGAGCAGTACTTC
TRBV7-6	TRBJ1-2	.	few	CASSGPGYGYTF	TGTGCCAGCAGCGGCCCTGGCTATGGCTACACCTTC
TRBV9	TRBJ1-5	TRBD1	.	CASSDDRGLRAGPQHF	TGTGCCAGCAGCGACGACAGGGGGCTCCGGGCGGGGCCCCAGCATTTT
TRBV10-3	TRBJ2-2	.	many	CAISQDTRIGELFF	TGTGCCATCAGCCAGGACACAAGGATCGGGGAGCTGTTTTTT
TRBV5-1	TRBJ2-5	TRBD2	.	CASSAGTSGQETQYF	TGCGCCAGCAGCGCCGGGACTAGCGGGCAAGAGACCCAGTACTTC
TRBV9	TRBJ2-5	TRBD2	many	CASSSGLAGGYQETQYF	TGTGCCAGCAGCTCCGGACTAGCGGGGGGATACCAAGAGACCCAGTACTTC
TRBV5-6	TRBJ2-7	TRBD2	many	CASSLPGLAVWEQYF	TGTGCCAGCAGCTTACCGGGACTAGCTGTGTGGGAGCAGTACTTC
TRBV20-1	TRBJ2-7	.	many	CSARGSQPYEQYF	TGCAGTGCTAGAGGTAGTCAGCCCTACGAGCAGTACTTC
TRBV20-1	TRBJ2-3	TRBD2	many	CSAPPSGGALSTDTQYF	TGCAGTGCCCCACCTAGCGGGGGGGCCTTGAGTACAGATACGCAGTATTTT
TRBV9	TRBJ2-3	TRBD2	many	CASSVERSGGRSTDTQYF	TGTGCCAGCAGCGTAGAACGTAGCGGGGGCCGAAGCACAGATACGCAGTATTTT
TRBV20-1	TRBJ2-7	.	many	CSARDPQASYEQYF	TGCAGTGCTAGAGATCCCCAGGCCAGTTACGAGCAGTACTTC
TRBV5-1	TRBJ1-1	TRBD1	many	CASSLRQGELNTEAFF	TGCGCCAGCAGCTTAAGACAGGGAGAGCTAAACACTGAAGCTTTCTTT
TRBV20-1	TRBJ1-2	.	.	CSASDGDGYTF	TGCAGTGCTTCAGACGGGGATGGCTACACCTTC
TRBV10-2	TRBJ1-6	.	many	CASREQGENSPLHF	TGCGCCAGCAGAGAACAGGGTGAAAATTCACCCCTCCACTTT
TRBV6-5	TRBJ2-6	TRBD1	many	CASTGQGTGANVLTF	TGTGCCAGCACTGGACAGGGGACTGGGGCCAACGTCCTGACTTTC
TRBV30	TRBJ2-1	.	many	CAWSVGGPRSEQFF	TGTGCCTGGAGTGTTGGGGGGCCTCGGAGTGAGCAGTTCTTC